This passage covers 13 T cell receptor beta chains from one sample sequenced in a study of blood T cell repertoires in COVID-19. Data came from immunoSEQ multiplex PCR; TCRdb stores just in-frame clones and leaves some out. Among just under 45,000 clones listed, about 87% were seen once. Material: peripheral blood. Receptor source: a woman in her thirties or forties with acute or convalescent COVID-19.

The chain uses TRBV11-2 and TRBJ1-5; D gene uncertain. CDR3 length: 13 amino acids. V was trimmed by 5 bases and J by 0 bases, leaving 5 bases between them. Per the germline V gene, CDR1 is SGHAT and CDR2 is FQNNGV. This CDR3 reads CASSPYSNQPQHF. The DNA of the CDR3 is TGTGCCAGCAGCCCCTATAGCAATCAGCCCCAGCATTTT.

As for this clone: It is likely a read error, because the conserved phenylalanine at the end of the CDR3 is missing. The limits of the CDR3 on the DNA are not certain, so only TCRdb's listed CDR3 is given. The J gene is TRBJ2-7, the V gene TRBV23-1; the table's D call of TRBD2 was not tested on the DNA. TRBV23-1 is filed as an ORF, its function uncertain. Both ends counted, the CDR3 spans 10 residues. The CDR3 is CASTHDGGGL.

V gene TRBV2 combines with J gene TRBJ1-1; no clear D gene. Germline V gene data show CDR1 as SNHLY and CDR2 as FYNNEI. The CDR3 covers 12 residues. V was trimmed by 6 bases and J by 6 bases, leaving 11 bases between them. Written as DNA, the CDR3 is TGTGCCAGCAGGGAGATCGAAGCTGAAGCTTTCTTT. It encodes CASREIEAEAFF. The variable domain in full, with the rest retrieved from reference TRBV2 and TRBJ1-1, is EPEVTQTPSHQVTQMGQEVILRCVPISNHLYFYWYRQILGQKVEFLVSFYNNEISEKSEIFDDQFSVERPDGSNFTLKIRSTKLEDSAMYFCASREIEAEAFFGQGTRLTVV.

The chain's CDR3 is CAVGQRNEKLFF. Here the CDR3 DNA reads TGTGCCGTGGGACAGAGGAATGAAAAACTGTTTTTT. This chain joins TRBV30 and TRBJ1-4; 7 nucleotides agree with TRBD1. The length of the CDR3 is 12 residues. Germline-derived CDR1 and CDR2 are GTSNPN and SVGIG (reference sequence). Trimming removed 8 bases from V and 5 bases from J; junction bases left unmatched: 5.

The chain links TRBV5-1 to TRBJ1-4, with D perhaps TRBD1 (5 bases). Germline CDR1 reads SGHRS; CDR2 reads YFSETQ. The CDR3 covers 15 residues. The V and J ends lost 1 base and 8 bases respectively, with 15 bases between them. CDR3 amino acids: CASSLWQGTGEKLFF. CDR3 coding DNA: TGCGCCAGCAGCTTGTGGCAGGGCACCGGGGAAAAACTGTTTTTT.

The chain has TRBV7-3 and TRBJ2-3, with TRBD1 matching over 7 bases. Germline CDR1 reads SGHTA; CDR2 reads FQGTGA. This CDR3 has 15 amino acids. V was pared by 0 bases and J by 4 bases, with 4 bases of the junction left unmatched. The CDR3 region is CASSLTGGNSDTQYF. The CDR3 coding sequence is TGTGCCAGCAGCTTAACAGGGGGCAATTCAGATACGCAGTATTTT.

V is TRBV7-2 and J is TRBJ1-1, with 8 bases identical to TRBD1. Germline V gene lookup returns CDR1 SGHTA and CDR2 FQGNSA. CDR3 length equals 15 residues. V gave up 5 bases and J gave up 5 bases; unmatched junction bases: 10. The CDR3 loop is CASSQRQGRSTEAFF. The CDR3 coding sequence is TGTGCCAGCAGCCAACGACAGGGGAGATCGACTGAAGCTTTCTTT.

The J gene is TRBJ2-5, the V gene TRBV5-1, with D perhaps matching TRBD1 (5 bases). Trimming pared 4 bases from V and 5 bases from J, leaving 15 bases between. CDR1 is SGHRS and CDR2 is YFSETQ in the germline V gene. The CDR3 consists of 14 residues. The CDR3: CASSLDIARETQYF. CDR3 coding DNA: TGCGCCAGCAGCCTGGACATTGCCAGGGAGACCCAGTACTTC.

V and J are TRBV2 and TRBJ2-5; TRBD2 agrees at 8 bases. Per the germline V gene, CDR1 is SNHLY and CDR2 is FYNNEI. After removal of 7 bases from V and 0 bases from J, the junction contained 7 bases not matched to a gene. The CDR3 covers 15 residues. The CDR3 DNA reads TGTGCCAGCAAAACGAGCGGGAGACACCAAGAGACCCAGTACTTC. Translated: CASKTSGRHQETQYF. The full variable domain, with the rest looked up from reference TRBV2 and TRBJ2-5, is EPEVTQTPSHQVTQMGQEVILRCVPISNHLYFYWYRQILGQKVEFLVSFYNNEISEKSEIFDDQFSVERPDGSNFTLKIRSTKLEDSAMYFCASKTSGRHQETQYFGPGTRLLVL.

The chain combines TRBV4-3 with TRBJ1-2; 8 nucleotides match TRBD1. Germline CDR1 is LGHNA and CDR2 is YSLEER. This CDR3 has 15 amino acids. V lost 0 bases and J lost 7; bases outside the gene matches: 7. The CDR3 DNA reads as TGCGCCAGCAGCCAAGATCCTGGACAGGGCAGTGGCTACACCTTC. Protein: CASSQDPGQGSGYTF.

A remark on this clone: The germline gene is not matched at one end of the junction; a read error may be the cause. The J gene is TRBJ2-4, the V gene TRBV23-1; possibly TRBD1 for D (6 bases). TRBV23-1 is an ORF, with its function uncertain. The CDR3 runs to 15 residues. This CDR3 reads CASSHARRQALLWDF. The CDR3 bases are TGCGCCAGCAGTCACGCCCGCCGACAGGCCCTACTTTGGGACTTC.

The J gene is TRBJ2-2, the V gene TRBV7-3; TRBD2 aligns across 13 bases. This CDR3 comprises 17 residues. Germline CDR1 reads SGHTA; CDR2 reads FQGTGA. With 4 bases clipped from V and 4 bases from J, the junction kept 6 bases outside the gene matches. CDR3 DNA: TGTGCCAGCAGCTATCGCAGACTAGCGGGGGGCACCGGGGAGCTGTTTTTT. As protein: CASSYRRLAGGTGELFF.

V usage is TRBV2 and J usage is TRBJ1-4; tentative D call: TRBD1 (5 bases). The CDR3 totals 13 residues. Trimming pared 9 bases from V and 2 bases from J, leaving 10 bases between. From germline, CDR1 is SNHLY and CDR2 FYNNEI. The CDR3, as DNA: TGTGCCAGAAGACAGAGTACTAATGAAAAACTGTTTTTT. It codes for CARRQSTNEKLFF.